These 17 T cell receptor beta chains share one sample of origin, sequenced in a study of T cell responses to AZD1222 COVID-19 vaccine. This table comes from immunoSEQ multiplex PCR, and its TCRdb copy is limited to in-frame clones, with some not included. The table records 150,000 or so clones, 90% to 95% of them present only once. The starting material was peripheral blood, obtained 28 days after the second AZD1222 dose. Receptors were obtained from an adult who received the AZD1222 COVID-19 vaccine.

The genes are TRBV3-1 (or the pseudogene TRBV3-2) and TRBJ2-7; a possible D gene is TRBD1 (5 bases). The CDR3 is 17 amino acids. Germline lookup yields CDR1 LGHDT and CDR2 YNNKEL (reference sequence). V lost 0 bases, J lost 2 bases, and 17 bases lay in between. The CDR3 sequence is CASSQDRFVRRAYEQYF. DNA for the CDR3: TGTGCCAGCAGCCAAGACAGGTTCGTTCGCAGGGCCTACGAGCAGTACTTC.

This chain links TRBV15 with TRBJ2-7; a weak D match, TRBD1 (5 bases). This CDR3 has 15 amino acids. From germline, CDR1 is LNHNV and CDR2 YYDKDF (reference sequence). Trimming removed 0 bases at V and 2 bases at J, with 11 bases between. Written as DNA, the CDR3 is TGTGCCACCAGCAGAGATACGGCAGGGACCTACGAGCAGTACTTC. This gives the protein CATSRDTAGTYEQYF.

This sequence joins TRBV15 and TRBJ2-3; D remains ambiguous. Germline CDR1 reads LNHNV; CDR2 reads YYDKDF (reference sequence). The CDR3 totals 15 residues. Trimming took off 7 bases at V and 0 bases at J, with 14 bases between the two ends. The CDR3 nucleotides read TGTGCCACCAACGCCAAAGGGCTTAGCACAGATACGCAGTATTTT. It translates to CATNAKGLSTDTQYF.

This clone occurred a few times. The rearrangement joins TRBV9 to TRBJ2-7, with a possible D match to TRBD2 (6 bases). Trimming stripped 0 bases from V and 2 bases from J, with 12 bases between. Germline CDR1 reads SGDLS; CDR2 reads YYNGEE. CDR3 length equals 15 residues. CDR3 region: CASSVGDGSPYEQYF. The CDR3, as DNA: TGTGCCAGCAGCGTAGGAGACGGGAGTCCCTACGAGCAGTACTTC. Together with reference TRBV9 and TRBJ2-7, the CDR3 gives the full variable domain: DSGVTQTPKHLITATGQRVTLRCSPRSGDLSVYWYQQSLDQGLQFLIQYYNGEERAKGNILERFSAQQFPDLHSELNLSSLELGDSALYFCASSVGDGSPYEQYFGPGTRLTVT.

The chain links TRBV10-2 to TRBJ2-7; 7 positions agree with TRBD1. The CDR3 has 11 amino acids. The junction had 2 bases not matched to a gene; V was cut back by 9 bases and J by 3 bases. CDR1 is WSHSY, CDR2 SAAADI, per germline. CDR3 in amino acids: CASRGLYEQYF. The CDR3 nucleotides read TGCGCCAGTAGGGGGCTCTACGAGCAGTACTTC.

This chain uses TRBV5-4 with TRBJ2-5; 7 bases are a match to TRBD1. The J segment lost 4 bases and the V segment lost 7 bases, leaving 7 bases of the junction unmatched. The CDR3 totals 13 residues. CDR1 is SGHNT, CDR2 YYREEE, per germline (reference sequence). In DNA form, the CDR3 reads TGTGCCAGCTTTAACAGGGGCGGAGAGACCCAGTACTTC. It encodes CASFNRGGETQYF.

The CDR3 region has the DNA TGTGCCAGCAGTTACATCGGACAGGGCGACTATGGCTACACCTTC. Translation gives CASSYIGQGDYGYTF. J is TRBJ1-2 and V is TRBV6-6; 8 bases are shared with TRBD1. With V trimmed by 2 bases and J by 3 bases, 5 bases remained unmatched. The CDR3 is 15 amino acids. Germline CDR1 MNHNY, CDR2 SVGAGI (reference sequence).

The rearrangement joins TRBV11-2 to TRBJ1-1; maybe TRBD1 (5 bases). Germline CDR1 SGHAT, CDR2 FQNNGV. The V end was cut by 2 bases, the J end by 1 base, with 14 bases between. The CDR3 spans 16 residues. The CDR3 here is CASSLFSFGGNTEAFF. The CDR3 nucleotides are TGTGCCAGCAGCTTATTTAGTTTCGGGGGGAACACTGAAGCTTTCTTT.

The CDR3 region is CASSLRQGSTGELFF. In DNA form, the CDR3 reads TGTGCCAGCAGCTTACGTCAGGGGTCCACCGGGGAGCTGTTTTTT. The V call is TRBV7-3, the J call TRBJ2-2; tentatively, D is TRBD1 (6 bases). The V end was cut by 2 bases, the J end by 4 bases, with 11 bases between. Germline lookup yields CDR1 SGHTA and CDR2 FQGTGA. CDR3 length: 15 amino acids.

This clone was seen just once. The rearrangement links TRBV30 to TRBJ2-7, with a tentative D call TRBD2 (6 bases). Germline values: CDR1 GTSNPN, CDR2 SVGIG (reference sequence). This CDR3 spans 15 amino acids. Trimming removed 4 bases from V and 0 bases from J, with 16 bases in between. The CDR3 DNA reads TGTGCCTGGACGGCGGGGACTTCTCCCTCCTACGAGCAGTACTTC. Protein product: CAWTAGTSPSYEQYF. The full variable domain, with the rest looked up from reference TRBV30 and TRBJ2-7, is SQTIHQWPATLVQPVGSPLSLECTVEGTSNPNLYWYRQAAGRGLQLLFYSVGIGQISSEVPQNLSASRPQDRQFILSSKKLLLSDSGFYLCAWTAGTSPSYEQYFGPGTRLTVT.

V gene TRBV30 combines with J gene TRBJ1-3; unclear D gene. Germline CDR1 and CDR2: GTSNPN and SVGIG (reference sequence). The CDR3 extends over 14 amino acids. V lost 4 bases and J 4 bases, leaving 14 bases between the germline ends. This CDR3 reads CAWTRQVPGNTIYF. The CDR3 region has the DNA TGTGCCTGGACCCGGCAAGTTCCGGGAAACACCATATATTTT.

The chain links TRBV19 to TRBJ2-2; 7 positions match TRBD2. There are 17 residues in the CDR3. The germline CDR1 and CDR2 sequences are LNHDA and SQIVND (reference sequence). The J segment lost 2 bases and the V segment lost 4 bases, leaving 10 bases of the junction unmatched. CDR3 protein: CASSSRGGTANTGELFF. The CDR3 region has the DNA TGTGCCAGTAGTAGTCGCGGGGGAACGGCAAACACCGGGGAGCTGTTTTTT.

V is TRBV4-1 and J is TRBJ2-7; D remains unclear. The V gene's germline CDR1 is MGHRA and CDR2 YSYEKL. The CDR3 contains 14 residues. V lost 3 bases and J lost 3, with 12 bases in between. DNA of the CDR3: TGCGCCAGCAGCCACATACAGACAAACTACGAGCAGTACTTC. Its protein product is CASSHIQTNYEQYF.

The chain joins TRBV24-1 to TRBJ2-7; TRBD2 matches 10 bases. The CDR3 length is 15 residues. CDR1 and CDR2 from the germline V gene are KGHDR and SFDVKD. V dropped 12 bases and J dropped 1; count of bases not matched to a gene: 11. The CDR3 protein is CAATGELAGSYEQYF. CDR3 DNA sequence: TGTGCCGCCACCGGGGAACTAGCGGGGTCCTACGAGCAGTACTTC.

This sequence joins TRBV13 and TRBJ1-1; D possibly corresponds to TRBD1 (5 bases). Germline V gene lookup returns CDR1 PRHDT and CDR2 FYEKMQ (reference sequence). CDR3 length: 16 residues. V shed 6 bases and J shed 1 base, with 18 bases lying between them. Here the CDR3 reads CASRRGTGTANTEAFF. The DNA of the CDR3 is TGTGCCAGCAGGAGGGGAACCGGGACGGCGAACACTGAAGCTTTCTTT.

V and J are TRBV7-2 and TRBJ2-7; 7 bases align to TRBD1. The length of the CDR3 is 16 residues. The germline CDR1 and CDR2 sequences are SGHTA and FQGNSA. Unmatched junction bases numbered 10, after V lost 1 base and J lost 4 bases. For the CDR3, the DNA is TGTGCCAGCAGCTTAGTAGGACAGGCATCCACATACGAGCAGTACTTC. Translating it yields CASSLVGQASTYEQYF.

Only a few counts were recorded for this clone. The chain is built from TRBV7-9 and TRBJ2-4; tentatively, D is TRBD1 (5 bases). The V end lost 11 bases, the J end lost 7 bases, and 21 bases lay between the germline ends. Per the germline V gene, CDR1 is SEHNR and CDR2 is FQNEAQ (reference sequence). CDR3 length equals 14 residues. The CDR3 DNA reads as TGTGCCGGACACGACGGCCGGCCCGGGAACATTCAGTACTTC. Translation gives CAGHDGRPGNIQYF.